This T cell receptor beta chain was profiled in a study of blood T cell repertoires in COVID-19 (TCRdb year 2020). With respect to the entire study: Collaborator samples came from the United States, Italy and Spain and covered acute and convalescent phases of COVID-19. Deeply sampled blood TCRbeta repertoires from subjects exposed to, actively infected with, or recovered from COVID-19 were included in the dataset. Where available, HLA class I and class II types were obtained from metadata supplied by the sample provider rather than from assay-based typing. The repertoires were released in a freely available public database intended as a resource for research on the immune response to SARS-CoV-2. Samples were obtained from the ongoing ImmuneRACE study (first 160 participants) and from over 1,000 subjects provided by 6 global collaborators. The prospective study material was composed of cDNA or gDNA derived from T cells, B-cell-depleted T cells, or PBMCs. The sample metadata nearly always contained a de-identified subject ID, COVID-19 status, age in years and sex. What the study reported, not specific to this receptor: The amount of clinical and demographic metadata varied by source and participant and was provided uncurated.

One collaborating source in Seattle enrolled patients during active infection and followed them longitudinally through the course of disease. Each collaborating institution followed its own protocols to collect whole blood in K2EDTA tubes. For TCRbeta analysis, collaborators shipped samples in one of three forms: frozen whole blood, isolated PBMCs, or DNA extracted from either of those sample types. Of note for this clone: The clone's antigen remains unknown. Base quality data are lacking; no much larger clone is found one base away.

The immunoSEQ Assay, a bias-controlled multiplex PCR, was used to amplify TCRbeta CDR3 regions from genomic DNA. As for the authors' bioinformatics: Within the assay, amplification of reference gene primers was used to estimate how many nucleated cells each sample contained. To quantify the absolute abundance of each unique TCRbeta CDR3 rearrangement, sequence reads were collapsed and filtered. Productive Simpson clonality was computed per sample as the square root of Simpson's diversity index over productive rearrangements. TCRdb retrieved this table from immuneACCESS and kept in-frame rearrangements only. Not all clones are present; in checked studies, unresolved V genes account for under half, and no reason is known for the remainder. V and J calls and clone size are copied from that table; D and trimming were computed from the DNA. The sample yields some 500,000 clones; 85% to 90% were counted once. About 8.2% of the sample lies in the top ten.

The sequencing sample was made of peripheral blood. The sequence derives from a woman aged 45 to 65 with COVID-19, enrolled during active disease.

The sequence in DNA is TGTGCCAGCAGTTCCTCGACAGTAGCCAAAAACATTCAGTACTTC. The encoded protein is CASSSSTVAKNIQYF. The chain is made from TRBV28 and TRBJ2-4; D gene: possibly TRBD1, on 5 matching bases. CDR1 and CDR2, per the germline V gene, are MDHEN and SYDVKM. The CDR3 runs 15 amino acids, cysteine and phenylalanine included. CDR3 DNA is the only sequence kept; it has 45 bases, read in frame from the first base. V gives up 4 bases and J gives up 0 bases, and the segment between their germline ends measures 10 bases.